The 13 T cell receptor beta chains below were found in one sample sequenced in a study of blood T cells in healthy people across ages. Alongside a J-beta primer mix, a sample-barcoded 5' primer served in a second PCR lasting roughly 7 to 11 cycles. TCRdb fed the 5' RACE reads into MiXCR, producing one record per CDR3 protein. The sample lists 550,000 to 800,000 distinct CDR3 sequences; 20% to 25% were seen once. Sequencing was done on a sample of blood. The receptors were gathered from a man aged 65-85 years in good health.

This chain uses TRBV5-6 with TRBJ1-5; D ambiguous. The CDR3 consists of 16 residues. Trimming removed 4 bases at V and 0 bases at J, with 14 bases between. CDR1 is SGHDT, CDR2 YYEEEE, per germline. The CDR3 DNA reads as TGTGCCAGCAGCGTCGGGGAAGCCTATAGCAATCAGCCCCAGCATTTT. Its translation: CASSVGEAYSNQPQHF.

Only a few counts were recorded for this clonotype. The chain employs TRBV10-3 and TRBJ2-1, with 8 bases aligning to TRBD2. V was pared by 5 bases and J by 7 bases, with 16 bases of the junction left unmatched. CDR3 length: 17 residues. Looked up from germline, CDR1 is ENHRY and CDR2 is SYGVKD. CDR3 loop: CAISPQAGSGGPNEQFF. Written as DNA, the CDR3 is TGTGCCATCAGTCCCCAGGCGGGAAGCGGGGGCCCAAATGAGCAGTTCTTC.

The chain joins TRBV20-1 to TRBJ1-1; no firm D call. V was pared by 3 bases and J by 0 bases, with 5 bases between. Germline assignment: CDR1 DFQATT and CDR2 SNEGSKA (reference sequence). The CDR3 runs to 12 residues. The CDR3 nucleotides read TGCAGTGCTAGGCGGGTGAACACTGAAGCTTTCTTT. It specifies CSARRVNTEAFF.

The table lists this clonotype with many counts. This chain connects TRBV29-1 to TRBJ2-5; D may be TRBD1 (5 bases). V lost 2 bases and J lost 5, with 15 bases in between. Germline values: CDR1 SQVTM, CDR2 ANQGSEA. The CDR3 is 14 residues long. This chain's CDR3 is CSVESAGKGETQYF. CDR3 DNA sequence: TGCAGCGTTGAATCGGCAGGGAAGGGTGAGACCCAGTACTTC.

This chain uses TRBV7-9 with TRBJ2-2, with TRBD2 matching over 8 bases. V dropped 5 bases and J dropped 4; count of bases not matched to a gene: 6. The germline CDR1 and CDR2 sequences are SEHNR and FQNEAQ (reference sequence). The length of the CDR3 is 15 residues. This CDR3 reads CASSLTSGLTGELFF. CDR3 nucleotides: TGTGCCAGCAGCCTCACTAGCGGACTCACCGGGGAGCTGTTTTTT.

Of note for this clonotype: Germline and junction disagree at one end, which may indicate a read error. The gene calls are TRBV6-1 and TRBJ2-5; 10 bases map to TRBD1. There are 15 residues in the CDR3. Germline-derived CDR1 and CDR2 are MNHNS and SASEGT. The CDR3 bases are TGTGCCAACAGTCCAACCGGGACAGGGGTCGAGACCCAGTACTTC. Translation gives CANSPTGTGVETQYF.

CDR3 protein: CASTLAPGSPLHF. The CDR3 nucleotides read TGTGCCAGCACCCTGGCACCGGGTTCACCCCTCCACTTT. This chain connects TRBV6-5 to TRBJ1-6; D remains unclear. CDR1 and CDR2 (germline): MNHEY, SVGAGI. V gave up 7 bases and J gave up 9 bases, with 13 bases separating them. The length of the CDR3 is 13 residues.

V and J are TRBV6-6 and TRBJ2-7; 10 bases line up with TRBD1. After removal of 7 bases from V and 4 bases from J, the junction contained 10 bases not matched to a gene. The CDR3 has 15 residues. Germline V lookup: CDR1 MNHNY, CDR2 SVGAGI (reference sequence). The CDR3 nucleotides read TGTGCCAGCAAGCCCTCCGGGACAGGGGCGTACGAGCAGTACTTC. This translates into CASKPSGTGAYEQYF.

This clonotype was seen only a few times. The J gene is TRBJ2-7, the V gene TRBV9; no firm D call. The V gene lost 1 base and the J gene lost 5 bases, with 16 bases spanning the gap. Per germline, CDR1 SGDLS and CDR2 YYNGEE. This CDR3 has 15 residues. In DNA form, the CDR3 reads TGTGCCAGCAGCGTAAGGGAAAACGGTCTCCACGAGCAGTACTTC. This sequence encodes CASSVRENGLHEQYF. The full variable domain, its missing parts supplied by reference TRBV9 and TRBJ2-7, is DSGVTQTPKHLITATGQRVTLRCSPRSGDLSVYWYQQSLDQGLQFLIQYYNGEERAKGNILERFSAQQFPDLHSELNLSSLELGDSALYFCASSVRENGLHEQYFGPGTRLTVT.

The chain employs TRBV7-9 and TRBJ1-2, with unresolved D. Trimming pared 5 bases from V and 3 bases from J, leaving 10 bases between. The CDR3 runs to 13 residues. Germline CDR1 is SEHNR and CDR2 is FQNEAQ (reference sequence). CDR3 sequence reads: CASSPGPYYGYTF. In nucleotides, the CDR3 is TGTGCCAGCAGCCCAGGACCGTACTATGGCTACACCTTC.

The table lists this clonotype with a few counts. This sequence joins TRBV15 and TRBJ2-2, with D unclear. CDR1 is LNHNV, CDR2 YYDKDF, per germline (reference sequence). This CDR3 spans 14 amino acids. Trimming left V 3 bases short and J 2 bases short, with 7 bases between. The CDR3 protein is CATSSASNTGELFF. In nucleotides, the CDR3 is TGTGCCACCAGCAGTGCATCTAACACCGGGGAGCTGTTTTTT.

This clonotype has just a few counts. V usage is TRBV6-6 and J usage is TRBJ2-1, with 8 bases lining up with TRBD1. The germline gives CDR1 MNHNY, CDR2 SVGAGI (reference sequence). Unmatched junction bases numbered 6, after V lost 6 bases and J lost 5 bases. The CDR3 length is 14 residues. CDR3 region: CASRPGQGNNEQFF. CDR3 DNA sequence: TGTGCCAGCAGACCTGGACAGGGAAACAATGAGCAGTTCTTC.

The chain recombines TRBV5-1 with TRBJ2-1; D gene ambiguous. The V end lost 3 bases, the J end lost 10 bases, and 11 bases lay between the germline ends. Germline V gene lookup returns CDR1 SGHRS and CDR2 YFSETQ. The CDR3 extends over 12 amino acids. CDR3 DNA: TGCGCCAGCAGCTCGCAGATCGGAGAGCAGTTCTTC. It codes for CASSSQIGEQFF.